The 7 T cell receptor beta chains in this list originate from one sample, sequenced in a study of cytomegalovirus exposure and HLA in healthy donors. Primers: 60 Vbeta forward and 13 Jbeta reverse. Data came from immunoSEQ multiplex PCR; TCRdb stores just in-frame clones and leaves some out. The table lists 150,000 to 200,000 clones. The sample was PBMCs. These TCRs come from a man aged 25 to 40 in good health and CMV-seronegative.

This chain connects TRBV19 to TRBJ1-1; TRBD1 matches at 7 bases. The CDR3 spans 14 residues. Germline CDR1 reads LNHDA; CDR2 reads SQIVND (reference sequence). V was clipped by 4 bases and J by 4 bases; unmatched bases: 6. CDR3 nucleotide sequence: TGTGCCAGTAGTACTGGAGGGGGCGGCACTGAAGCTTTCTTT. The encoded protein is CASSTGGGGTEAFF. Based on the CDR3 plus reference TRBV19 and TRBJ1-1, the full variable domain is DGGITQSPKYLFRKEGQNVTLSCEQNLNHDAMYWYRQDPGQGLRLIYYSQIVNDFQKGDIAEGYSVSREKKESFPLTVTSAQKNPTAFYLCASSTGGGGTEAFFGQGTRLTVV.

The V and J genes are TRBV28 and TRBJ2-3; D is ambiguous. V was cut by 5 bases and J by 3 bases, with 3 bases left in between. The CDR3 is made up of 11 amino acids. In germline, CDR1 is MDHEN, CDR2 SYDVKM. The CDR3 nucleotides read TGTGCCAGCAGTCTGACAGATACGCAGTATTTT. It is translated as CASSLTDTQYF.

The chain recombines TRBV12-5 with TRBJ2-7; no reliable D call. Per germline, CDR1 LGHNT and CDR2 FRNRAP. With 7 bases removed from V and 3 bases from J, the gap between germline ends came to 22 bases. This CDR3 is 16 amino acids long. CDR3 DNA sequence: TGTGCTAGTGCGCCCAACCACAGCCCCTGGCTCTACGAGCAGTACTTC. It encodes CASAPNHSPWLYEQYF.

J is TRBJ2-5 and V is TRBV11-1, with D perhaps matching TRBD2 (5 bases). With 2 bases removed from V and 4 bases from J, the gap between germline ends came to 11 bases. The CDR3 length is 14 residues. The germline CDR1 and CDR2 sequences are SGHAT and FQDESV (reference sequence). The CDR3 nucleotides are TGTGCCAGCAGCTTAATCCGGAGCGGAGAGACCCAGTACTTC. Translating gives CASSLIRSGETQYF.

The chain employs TRBV2 and TRBJ2-7, with 7 bases lining up with TRBD2. The CDR3 contains 14 residues. The V and J ends lost 4 bases and 3 bases, in that order; junction bases with no gene match: 6. Germline V gene sequence: CDR1 SNHLY, CDR2 FYNNEI. CDR3 DNA sequence: TGTGCCAGCAGTGTATCGCGGGGGTTCTACGAGCAGTACTTC. Its protein product is CASSVSRGFYEQYF.

V gene TRBV4-1 combines with J gene TRBJ2-2; D is uncertain. Germline CDR1 reads MGHRA; CDR2 reads YSYEKL. The CDR3 is made up of 14 amino acids. Trimming shortened V by 1 base and J by 2 bases, and 5 bases separated the two germline ends. CDR3 protein: CASSQAGNTGELFF. As DNA, the CDR3 is TGCGCCAGCAGCCAAGCAGGCAACACCGGGGAGCTGTTTTTT.

The V and J genes are TRBV11-3 and TRBJ2-1, with D possibly being TRBD2 (5 bases). Trimming left V 5 bases short and J 7 bases short, with 12 bases between. The CDR3 covers 13 residues. Germline-derived CDR1 and CDR2 are SGHNT and YENEEA. The CDR3 region is CASSEGLGNEQFF. CDR3 in DNA: TGTGCCAGCAGCGAAGGACTTGGGAATGAGCAGTTCTTC.